These 9 T cell receptor beta chains share one sample of origin, sequenced in a study of CD8 T cells in ankylosing spondylitis. MiXCR, applied by TCRdb to the 5' RACE reads, yields one record per CDR3 protein. The profile shows 340,000 or so distinct CDR3 sequences, under 15% of them singletons. Sequencing was carried out using blood, either unsorted or a sorted T cell fraction (not recorded which). The receptor source for this set is a male donor with ankylosing spondylitis or in good health (not recorded which).

This clonotype was recorded a few times. The chain combines TRBV2 with TRBJ1-2; the D gene is possibly TRBD1 (6 bases). Germline lookup yields CDR1 SNHLY and CDR2 FYNNEI. The CDR3 is made up of 10 amino acids. Trimming left V 10 bases short and J 6 bases short, with 9 bases between. The CDR3 loop is CATGGDGYTF. The CDR3 nucleotides read TGTGCCACTGGGGGCGATGGCTACACCTTC.

This clonotype was counted ten times or more. The gene calls are TRBV29-1 and TRBJ2-1; 7 nucleotides align to TRBD1. Germline V gene sequence: CDR1 SQVTM, CDR2 ANQGSEA. V shed 6 bases, J shed 0 bases, and the junction held 5 bases outside the gene matches. CDR3 length: 14 residues. The CDR3 DNA sequence: TGCAGCGTCGGGGACAGTCGCTCCTACAATGAGCAGTTCTTC. It translates to CSVGDSRSYNEQFF.

This clonotype showed up just a few times. The chain uses TRBV6-1 and TRBJ1-1, with no clear D. V lost 6 bases and J lost 6, with 20 bases in between. Germline values: CDR1 MNHNS, CDR2 SASEGT. The CDR3 loop spans 15 amino acids. The CDR3 protein is CASSLLGLEGSEAFF. The DNA of the CDR3 is TGTGCCAGCAGCCTTCTCGGGTTGGAGGGTTCTGAAGCTTTCTTT.

This clonotype was seen a few times. The rearrangement links TRBV20-1 to TRBJ2-2; 11 bases map to TRBD2. Germline CDR1 and CDR2: DFQATT and SNEGSKA (reference sequence). The CDR3 runs to 15 residues. The V gene end was trimmed by 3 bases and the J gene end by 2 bases; junction bases not matched to a gene: 2. The CDR3 DNA reads TGCAGTGCTAGGGGACTAGCGGTTAACACCGGGGAGCTGTTTTTT. This sequence encodes CSARGLAVNTGELFF.

The J gene is TRBJ1-1, the V gene TRBV20-1, with D hard to call. Germline V CDR1 and CDR2: DFQATT, SNEGSKA (reference sequence). Trimming pared 5 bases from V and 5 bases from J, leaving 15 bases between. The CDR3 consists of 13 residues. CDR3 loop: CSAPGESSTEAFF. As DNA, the CDR3 is TGCAGTGCTCCCGGAGAGTCGAGTACTGAAGCTTTCTTT.

This sequence joins TRBV30 and TRBJ1-4, with D perhaps TRBD1 (5 bases). V lost 5 bases and J lost 7, with 23 bases in between. CDR1 and CDR2 from the germline V gene are GTSNPN and SVGIG (reference sequence). There are 16 residues in the CDR3. This CDR3 is CAWDQQDRIGGEKLFF. The CDR3 DNA sequence: TGTGCCTGGGACCAACAGGATCGAATCGGAGGTGAAAAACTGTTTTTT.

V and J are TRBV30 and TRBJ2-2; possible D gene TRBD1, 5 bases. Germline assignment: CDR1 GTSNPN and CDR2 SVGIG (reference sequence). Trimming removed 0 bases from V and 4 bases from J, with 21 bases in between. The length of the CDR3 is 18 residues. This CDR3 is CAWSVLTGDLLGTGELFF. The CDR3 DNA is TGTGCCTGGAGTGTACTTACAGGAGACCTTTTGGGCACCGGGGAGCTGTTTTTT.

This chain connects TRBV30 to TRBJ2-3; maybe TRBD1 (6 bases). Germline V gene data show CDR1 as GTSNPN and CDR2 as SVGIG (reference sequence). V was shortened by 4 bases and J by 2 bases, with 13 bases between the two germline ends. This CDR3 contains 14 residues. CDR3 bases: TGTGCCTGGAACCGAGGGGGATCCACAGATACGCAGTATTTT. It is translated as CAWNRGGSTDTQYF.

This rearrangement joins TRBV9 to TRBJ2-6; no firm D call. The germline V gene encodes CDR1 SGDLS and CDR2 YYNGEE. The CDR3 consists of 15 residues. V lost 3 bases to trimming and J lost 4 bases, with 11 bases between them. The CDR3 DNA reads as TGTGCCAGCAGCGAGCGCCAGAGAGGGGCCAACGTCCTGACTTTC. Translating it yields CASSERQRGANVLTF.